This T cell receptor beta chain was identified in a study of cytomegalovirus exposure and HLA in healthy donors. Researchers ran the PCR with 60 Vbeta and 13 Jbeta primers. Profiled with immunoSEQ multiplex PCR; TCRdb holds only in-frame clones, not every one. This repertoire shows roughly 200,000 clones, around 75% found once; its top ten account for 2.9%. The CDR3 is 15 residues long. V lost 0 bases to trimming and J lost 1 base, with 10 bases between them. In germline, CDR1 is SGHVS, CDR2 FNYEAQ. This rearrangement joins TRBV7-6 to TRBJ2-7; D not resolved. The clonotype was recovered from a male donor in good health and CMV-seronegative. Source material: PBMCs. CDR3 coding DNA: TGTGCCAGCAGCTTAGCTCAGAACCCGTCCTACGAGCAGTACTTC. Amino acid sequence: CASSLAQNPSYEQYF. Complete variable domain (other parts from reference TRBV7-6 and TRBJ2-7): GAGVSQSPRYKVTKRGQDVALRCDPISGHVSLYWYRQALGQGPEFLTYFNYEAQQDKSGLPNDRFSAERPEGSISTLTIQRTEQRDSAMYRCASSLAQNPSYEQYFGPGTRLTVT.